This T cell receptor (beta chain) emerged from a study of Graves' ophthalmopathy and Graves' hyperthyroidism. Overall study context: Stable hyperthyroidism denotes an absence of ophthalmopathy throughout 18 months of follow-up. Study-wide points: Clonotypes were expanded in thyroid at above 0.001 frequency, and most also appeared in blood.

Excluded: other autoimmune disease, uncontrolled infection, pregnancy or lactation. Orbital computed tomography, together with clinical symptoms, serum thyroxine, TRAb and thyroid ultrasound, was used for diagnosis. This CDR3 region has 15 residues. Germline CDR1 and CDR2: LGHNA and YSLEER. The V gene end was trimmed by 3 bases and the J gene end by 2 bases; junction bases not matched to a gene: 7. Remarks on this clonotype: What it binds is not known.

TCR beta CDR3 regions were amplified from RNA transcripts. First-round RT-PCR employed HTBI primers, with a second-round multiplex PCR after it. Each CDR3 protein gets one entry after TCRdb re-called the multiplex PCR reads with MiXCR. Among over a million distinct CDR3 sequences listed, roughly 35% were seen once. This clonotype originated in an adult man with Graves' hyperthyroidism. The sample comprised peripheral blood or thyroid tissue (not recorded which). V is TRBV4-3 and J is TRBJ2-7; 7 nucleotides match TRBD2. The CDR3 region is CASSQGWRGTYEQYF. In nucleotides, the CDR3 is TGCGCCAGCAGCCAGGGGTGGCGGGGGACCTACGAGCAGTACTTC.